These T cell receptor beta chains were read from a single sample in a study of tumor and adjacent non-tumor tissue in lung cancer. From the multiplex PCR reads, TCRdb called clonotypes with MiXCR, one entry per CDR3 protein. Of fewer than 85,000 distinct CDR3 sequences listed, about 80% were seen once; the top ten hold approximately 28%. The sequenced sample was lung tumor tissue. The origin of the receptors is a man aged 55-75 years with non-small cell lung cancer. CDR3s include the opening cysteine and the closing phenylalanine or tryptophan. D genes are given only for firm matches. Rows may omit the clone size; those that give it use once, few, many or a size class.

clone size: -; D gene: -; V gene: TRBV28; J gene: TRBJ2-7; CDR3 DNA: TGTGCCAGCAGTTTCCTGCAAGGAAGACAGTTCCCCTACGAGCAGTACTTC; CDR3 protein: CASSFLQGRQFPYEQYF
clone size: -; D gene: TRBD2; V gene: TRBV12-3/TRBV12-4; J gene: TRBJ2-3; CDR3 DNA: TGTGCCAGCATTTCTTATACACTAGCGGGGTTCACAGATGCGCAGTATTTT; CDR3 protein: CASISYTLAGFTDAQYF
clone size: -; D gene: -; V gene: TRBV6-1; J gene: TRBJ1-5; CDR3 DNA: TGTGCCAGCAGTGAATCGGGAATTCAAACCCTTAGCAATCAGCCCCAACATTTT; CDR3 protein: CASSESGIQTLSNQPQHF
clone size: many; D gene: -; V gene: TRBV24-1; J gene: TRBJ2-1; CDR3 DNA: TGTGCCACCACGGGTCAGGGGTACAATGAGCAGTTCTTC; CDR3 protein: CATTGQGYNEQFF
clone size: -; D gene: TRBD2; V gene: TRBV29-1; J gene: TRBJ2-1; CDR3 DNA: TGCAGCGTGGATAGCGGGAGCCCCTACGATGAGCAGTTCTTC; CDR3 protein: CSVDSGSPYDEQFF
clone size: few; D gene: -; V gene: TRBV24-1; J gene: TRBJ2-2; CDR3 DNA: TGTGCCACCAGTGATTTGATGGAGAACACCGGGGAGCTGGTTTTT; CDR3 protein: CATSDLMENTGELVF
clone size: many; D gene: TRBD2; V gene: TRBV20-1; J gene: TRBJ2-1; CDR3 DNA: TGCAGTGCTATACTAGCGGGAGGGGGCAATGAGCAGTTCTTC; CDR3 protein: CSAILAGGGNEQFF
clone size: -; D gene: -; V gene: TRBV20-1; J gene: TRBJ2-5; CDR3 DNA: TGCAGTCCTAGAGATTTGGGGGATAAAGAGACCCAGTACTTC; CDR3 protein: CSPRDLGDKETQYF
clone size: -; D gene: TRBD2; V gene: TRBV20-1; J gene: TRBJ2-7; CDR3 DNA: TGCAGTGCTAGCGCCGGACTAGCGGGAGGGCCGGATTACTACGAGCATTACTTC; CDR3 protein: CSASAGLAGGPDYYEHYF
clone size: -; D gene: -; V gene: TRBV29-1; J gene: TRBJ1-5; CDR3 DNA: TGCAGCGCCCGCGATCAGCCCCAGCATTTT; CDR3 protein: CSARDQPQHF
clone size: -; D gene: TRBD1; V gene: TRBV29-1; J gene: TRBJ1-1; CDR3 DNA: TGCAGCGTAAAGGACAGGGGAGTGGTCACTGAAGCTTTCTTT; CDR3 protein: CSVKDRGVVTEAFF
clone size: many; D gene: TRBD2; V gene: TRBV5-4; J gene: TRBJ2-2; CDR3 DNA: TGTGCCAGCAGCGCGCCGGGACTAGCGGGAGGCACCGGGGAGCTGTTTTTT; CDR3 protein: CASSAPGLAGGTGELFF
clone size: -; D gene: -; V gene: TRBV10-1; J gene: TRBJ2-1; CDR3 DNA: TGCGCCAGCAGCATCGGGACGAGGGTGAGGGATGAGCAGTTCTTC; CDR3 protein: CASSIGTRVRDEQFF
clone size: -; D gene: TRBD2; V gene: TRBV6-6; J gene: TRBJ2-7; CDR3 DNA: TGTGCCAGCTGTTACGGGGGGATAAGGGAAGGTCTCTATTACGAGCAATACTTC; CDR3 protein: CASCYGGIREGLYYEQYF
clone size: many; D gene: -; V gene: TRBV5-4; J gene: TRBJ2-2; CDR3 DNA: TGTGCCAGCAGCTCCTATAAGGCTTCGAACACCGGGGAGCTGTTTTTT; CDR3 protein: CASSSYKASNTGELFF
clone size: -; D gene: -; V gene: TRBV6-5; J gene: TRBJ1-5; CDR3 DNA: TGTGCCAGTAGCACGGGACAAGGGCCAAATCAGGCCCAGCATTTT; CDR3 protein: CASSTGQGPNQAQHF
clone size: -; D gene: TRBD2; V gene: TRBV20-1; J gene: TRBJ2-7; CDR3 DNA: TGCAGTGTTAGAGTGGCTAGCGGGCTAATCGACGAGCAGTACTTC; CDR3 protein: CSVRVASGLIDEQYF
clone size: -; D gene: TRBD2; V gene: TRBV7-8; J gene: TRBJ2-3; CDR3 DNA: TGTGCCTGTAGCAATAGCGGGAGGGCAGATACGCAGTATTTT; CDR3 protein: CACSNSGRADTQYF
clone size: -; D gene: -; V gene: TRBV20-1; J gene: TRBJ2-3; CDR3 DNA: TGCAATGCTAGAAAAGCTAGTGGGTCGGGAGCAGATACGCAGTATTTT; CDR3 protein: CNARKASGSGADTQYF
clone size: many; D gene: -; V gene: TRBV29-1; J gene: TRBJ2-3; CDR3 DNA: TGCAGCGGTGGTGGAGATAAGAAGTATTTT; CDR3 protein: CSGGGDKKYF
clone size: -; D gene: TRBD2; V gene: TRBV5-1; J gene: TRBJ2-5; CDR3 DNA: TGCGCCAGCGTTTCTGGGACTAGTCATAGCCAAAAGACCCAGTATTTC; CDR3 protein: CASVSGTSHSQKTQYF
clone size: many; D gene: -; V gene: TRBV10-3; J gene: TRBJ2-7; CDR3 DNA: TGTGCCATCGGCCCGGGGTCCTACGAGCAGTACTTC; CDR3 protein: CAIGPGSYEQYF
clone size: -; D gene: TRBD1; V gene: TRBV11-1; J gene: TRBJ2-7; CDR3 DNA: TGTGCCAGCAGCTTGTTCGGGACAGGGAACGAGCAGTACTTC; CDR3 protein: CASSLFGTGNEQYF
clone size: -; D gene: -; V gene: TRBV20-1; J gene: TRBJ1-5; CDR3 DNA: TGCAATGCTAGCCACGGGGGGCATCACCCCCAGCATTTT; CDR3 protein: CNASHGGHHPQHF
clone size: -; D gene: -; V gene: TRBV11-2; J gene: TRBJ2-2; CDR3 DNA: TGTACCAGCAGCTTCGCTAGTTTCAACACCAGGGAGTTGTTTTTT; CDR3 protein: CTSSFASFNTRELFF
clone size: -; D gene: TRBD1; V gene: TRBV28; J gene: TRBJ1-2; CDR3 DNA: TGTGCCAGCACCCTGGGACAGGGCTACACCTTC; CDR3 protein: CASTLGQGYTF
clone size: -; D gene: -; V gene: TRBV6-4; J gene: TRBJ1-1; CDR3 DNA: TGTGCCAGCAGTGGAGCTTTCTTT; CDR3 protein: CASSGAFF
clone size: -; D gene: -; V gene: TRBV29-1; J gene: TRBJ1-4; CDR3 DNA: TGCAGTGCTGAAACCCGGGGCGGCGAACTGTTTTTT; CDR3 protein: CSAETRGGELFF
clone size: -; D gene: -; V gene: TRBV25-1; J gene: TRBJ2-1; CDR3 DNA: TGTGCCAGCAGTGAGGGGGCCGTCGCCTACAATGAGCAGTTCTTC; CDR3 protein: CASSEGAVAYNEQFF
clone size: once; D gene: TRBD2; V gene: TRBV29-1; J gene: TRBJ2-5; CDR3 DNA: TGCAGCGTCATCAGTTCCAGGGCCGGGGGGGAGACCCAGTACTTC; CDR3 protein: CSVISSRAGGETQYF
clone size: -; D gene: -; V gene: TRBV7-9; J gene: TRBJ1-3; CDR3 DNA: TGTGCCAGCAGCCCGATGGGACCGTCGGGAAACACCATATATTTT; CDR3 protein: CASSPMGPSGNTIYF
clone size: -; D gene: -; V gene: TRBV6-1; J gene: TRBJ2-5; CDR3 DNA: TGTGCCAGCAGGAAGATACCCACAGGGAGACAAGAGACCCAGTACTTC; CDR3 protein: CASRKIPTGRQETQYF
clone size: -; D gene: TRBD2; V gene: TRBV6-1; J gene: TRBJ2-7; CDR3 DNA: TGTGCCAGCATGGGACTAGCGCGTTCCTACGAGCAGTACTTC; CDR3 protein: CASMGLARSYEQYF
clone size: many; D gene: -; V gene: TRBV29-1; J gene: TRBJ2-7; CDR3 DNA: TGCAGCGTTGAAGGGGGGGACGAGCAGTACTTT; CDR3 protein: CSVEGGDEQYF
clone size: -; D gene: TRBD2; V gene: TRBV6-1; J gene: TRBJ2-2; CDR3 DNA: TGTGCCATCAGTGAACTAGCGGGAGTCAACGGGGAGATGTTTTTT; CDR3 protein: CAISELAGVNGEMFF
clone size: -; D gene: -; V gene: TRBV29-1; J gene: TRBJ2-1; CDR3 DNA: TGCAGTTGGGGAGGAACTCACAATGAGCAGTTCTTC; CDR3 protein: CSWGGTHNEQFF
clone size: -; D gene: -; V gene: TRBV28; J gene: TRBJ2-7; CDR3 DNA: TGTGCCAGCAGCAGAAACTACGAGCAATGCTTC; CDR3 protein: CASSRNYEQCF
clone size: -; D gene: -; V gene: TRBV11-3; J gene: TRBJ2-2; CDR3 DNA: TGTGCCAGCAGTTTAATGGTGGGAGGAAGCGGGGAGCTGTTTTTT; CDR3 protein: CASSLMVGGSGELFF
clone size: -; D gene: -; V gene: TRBV29-1; J gene: TRBJ2-5; CDR3 DNA: TGCAGCGCTGAAGATAGGGCGTACCAAGAGACCCAGTACTTC; CDR3 protein: CSAEDRAYQETQYF
clone size: -; D gene: TRBD2; V gene: TRBV12-3/TRBV12-4; J gene: TRBJ2-1; CDR3 DNA: TGTACCAGCACCCCGGGACTAGAGGGGGGGCATGAGCATTTCTTC; CDR3 protein: CTSTPGLEGGHEHFF
clone size: once; D gene: -; V gene: TRBV29-1; J gene: TRBJ1-1; CDR3 DNA: TGCAGCGTTGGTCCCATTGGGTCTGAAGCTTTCTTT; CDR3 protein: CSVGPIGSEAFF
clone size: many; D gene: TRBD2; V gene: TRBV14; J gene: TRBJ2-1; CDR3 DNA: TGTGCCAGCAGCCACGGACTAGCTTGGTACAATGAGCAGTTCTTC; CDR3 protein: CASSHGLAWYNEQFF
clone size: -; D gene: -; V gene: TRBV5-1; J gene: TRBJ2-3; CDR3 DNA: TGTGCCAGCAGCCCCTACAGGGCCCTTACAGATACGCAATATTTT; CDR3 protein: CASSPYRALTDTQYF
clone size: -; D gene: -; V gene: TRBV6-1; J gene: TRBJ2-3; CDR3 DNA: TGTACCACCCGACACACAGATACACAGTATTTT; CDR3 protein: CTTRHTDTQYF
clone size: many; D gene: TRBD1; V gene: TRBV5-1; J gene: TRBJ2-4; CDR3 DNA: TGCGCCAGCAGCTTGGAAGGGGACAGGGTGACCATTCAGTACTTC; CDR3 protein: CASSLEGDRVTIQYF
clone size: -; D gene: TRBD2; V gene: TRBV10-1; J gene: TRBJ2-3; CDR3 DNA: TGCGGTAGCAGTGGGGGACTAGCGGGAAATACGCAGTATTTT; CDR3 protein: CGSSGGLAGNTQYF
clone size: -; D gene: -; V gene: TRBV20-1; J gene: TRBJ1-1; CDR3 DNA: TGCAGTGCTAGTCGGGGGAAAGGCACTGAGGCTTTCTTT; CDR3 protein: CSASRGKGTEAFF
clone size: -; D gene: -; V gene: TRBV11-2; J gene: TRBJ2-1; CDR3 DNA: TGTGTCAGCAGCTTAGATCCGGCAGCCTTCGAGCAGTTCTTC; CDR3 protein: CVSSLDPAAFEQFF
clone size: few; D gene: -; V gene: TRBV20-1; J gene: TRBJ2-4; CDR3 DNA: TGCAGTGCTGGCGGAGTGGCTAGCCTCCAAGGGGGGGCCAAAAACATTCAGTACTTC; CDR3 protein: CSAGGVASLQGGAKNIQYF
clone size: -; D gene: TRBD2; V gene: TRBV5-4; J gene: TRBJ2-5; CDR3 DNA: TGTGTCAGCACCAAGGGGACTAGCGGATACCAAGAGACCCGGTACTTC; CDR3 protein: CVSTKGTSGYQETRYF